The next 22 T cell receptor beta chains were all read from a single sample in a study of tumor and adjacent non-tumor tissue in lung cancer. No cell sorting was done before RNA was extracted from the tissue. The normal lung tissue was taken more than 3 cm from the tumor edge. TCRbeta libraries were built with three rounds of nested PCR, modified from ARM-PCR. Each CDR3 protein gets one entry after TCRdb re-called the multiplex PCR reads with MiXCR. The sample holds 98,000 or so distinct CDR3 sequences, 80% seen once. Material: distant non-tumor lung tissue. These receptors originate from a man in his 60s with small cell lung cancer.

A remark on this clonotype: At one end, the junction sequence differs from germline, possibly due to a read error. This chain connects TRBV12-3 or TRBV12-4 to TRBJ2-6; D unresolved. The CDR3 loop spans 16 amino acids. CDR3 coding DNA: TGTGCCAGCAGTCCCTTCATAAACTCTGAGGCCAACGTCCTGTCTTTC. Amino acid sequence: CASSPFINSEANVLSF.

Turning to this clonotype: The conserved closing phenylalanine or tryptophan is absent in this CDR3, likely reflecting a read error. This rearrangement joins TRBV7-3 to TRBJ2-1; D not resolved. V shed 2 bases and J shed 0 bases, with 11 bases lying between them. This CDR3 spans 16 amino acids. Looked up from germline, CDR1 is SGHTA and CDR2 is FQGTGA. CDR3 protein: CASSLETRSSYNEQFL. CDR3 in DNA: TGTGCCAGCAGCTTAGAAACTCGGAGCTCCTACAATGAGCAGTTCTTA.

Of note for this clonotype: Here the CDR3 omits its conserved ending phenylalanine or tryptophan, so a read error is the likely source. This chain links TRBV29-1 with TRBJ2-7, with D perhaps matching TRBD1 (6 bases). CDR3 length equals 12 residues. Germline loops: CDR1 SQVTM, CDR2 ANQGSEA. The CDR3 here is CSARDTPYGQYL. The CDR3 nucleotides read TGCAGCGCCCGGGACACCCCCTACGGGCAGTACTTA.

This clonotype was picked up one time. It may be a read error: a sequence one base away is much more abundant. The V and J genes are TRBV7-9 and TRBJ2-5; 12 bases line up with TRBD2. Trimming at V came to 5 bases and at J to 7 bases, leaving 8 bases not matched to a gene. CDR3 length: 15 residues. Germline V gene data show CDR1 as SEHNR and CDR2 as FQNEAQ (reference sequence). The CDR3 sequence: CASSPRLAGVGTQYF. CDR3 in DNA: TGTGCCAGCAGCCCCCGACTAGCGGGAGTGGGGACCCAGTACTTC. Complete variable domain (other parts from reference TRBV7-9 and TRBJ2-5): DTGVSQNPRHKITKRGQNVTFRCDPISEHNRLYWYRQTLGQGPEFLTYFQNEAQLEKSRLLSDRFSAERPKGSFSTLEIQRTEQGDSAMYLCASSPRLAGVGTQYFGPGTRLLVL.

Concerning this clonotype: This CDR3 fails to terminate in the conserved phenylalanine or tryptophan, so it likely reflects a read error. DNA for the CDR3: TGTGCCAGCAGTCTCTATGAGACCCAGTACATC. Protein: CASSLYETQYI. V is TRBV5-6 and J is TRBJ2-5; no reliable D call. The length of the CDR3 is 11 residues. The ends were cut back, 5 bases at V and 5 bases at J, with 7 bases in the middle. Germline loops: CDR1 SGHDT, CDR2 YYEEEE.

In regard to this clonotype: Possible read error: a much larger clone is one base away. V gene TRBV24-1 combines with J gene TRBJ2-3; D is uncertain. V was clipped by 3 bases and J by 7 bases, with 13 bases between them. The CDR3 has 14 amino acids. CDR1 and CDR2 (germline): KGHDR, SFDVKD. The CDR3, as DNA: TGTGCCACCAGTGATCCCTTAACACCATATACGCAGTATTTT. This gives the protein CATSDPLTPYTQYF.

On this clonotype itself: A read error may produce the germline difference seen at one junction end. The V and J genes are TRBV30 and TRBJ2-7; 9 bases agree with TRBD1. The germline V gene has CDR1 GTSNPN and CDR2 SVGIG (reference sequence). The CDR3 totals 15 residues. CDR3 sequence: CAWSRNWDRDYEQYF. The CDR3 DNA is TGTGCCTGGAGTAGGAATTGGGACAGGGACTACGAGCAGTATTTC.

Regarding this clonotype: Germline and junction disagree at one end, which may indicate a read error. This chain joins TRBV12-3 or TRBV12-4 and TRBJ2-2; the D gene is possibly TRBD2 (5 bases). This CDR3 comprises 13 residues. The CDR3 spells CANSFARTGEMFF. CDR3 nucleotides: TGTGCCAACAGTTTTGCAAGAACCGGGGAGATGTTTTTT.

This chain connects TRBV29-1 to TRBJ1-2, with D possibly matching TRBD1 (5 bases). This CDR3 region has 12 residues. V gave up 4 bases and J gave up 5 bases, with 11 bases separating them. CDR1 and CDR2 (germline): SQVTM, ANQGSEA. The CDR3 DNA is TGCAGCGTTGCACCAGGGAGGTATGGCTACACCTTC. Translating it yields CSVAPGRYGYTF.

A note on this clonotype: Its ends do not fully match the called genes, so a read error is possible. The CDR3 DNA is TGTGCCAGCAACCAAGTTCAACAGGGTAGGTGGTCAGATACGCAGTATTTT. Translating gives CASNQVQQGRWSDTQYF. J is TRBJ2-3 and V is TRBV4-2; maybe TRBD1 (6 bases). Germline-derived CDR1 and CDR2 are LGHNA and YNFKEQ. The CDR3 runs to 17 residues.

V and J are TRBV29-1 and TRBJ1-2, with 9 bases that match TRBD1. Unmatched junction bases numbered 9, after V lost 6 bases and J lost 4 bases. The CDR3 consists of 14 residues. Germline-derived CDR1 and CDR2 are SQVTM and ANQGSEA. CDR3 loop: CSVSTGGLCYGYTF. CDR3 DNA sequence: TGCAGCGTAAGCACAGGGGGCCTATGCTATGGCTACACCTTC.

On this clonotype: A much larger clone differs by one base, so this may be a read error. The chain is built from TRBV5-1 and TRBJ2-7, with 14 bases identical to TRBD2. CDR1 and CDR2 from the germline V gene are SGHRS and YFSETQ. With V trimmed by 9 bases and J by 7 bases, 9 bases remained unmatched. The CDR3 has 14 residues. The CDR3 sequence: CANSPGLAGVEQYF. The CDR3 DNA follows: TGCGCCAACAGTCCGGGACTAGCGGGAGTTGAGCAGTACTTC. Together with reference TRBV5-1 and TRBJ2-7, the CDR3 gives the full variable domain: KAGVTQTPRYLIKTRGQQVTLSCSPISGHRSVSWYQQTPGQGLQFLFEYFSETQRNKGNFPGRFSGRQFSNSRSEMNVSTLELGDSALYLCANSPGLAGVEQYFGPGTRLTVT.

Comments on this clonotype: The junction departs from the called germline gene at one end, perhaps through a read error. The rearrangement joins TRBV18 to TRBJ1-2; D remains ambiguous. Germline V gene data show CDR1 as KGHSH and CDR2 as LQKENI. The CDR3 extends over 13 amino acids. In nucleotides, the CDR3 is TGTGCCAACTCACCCCGGACGGCGGATGGCTACACCTTC. Translating gives CANSPRTADGYTF.

This chain links TRBV28 with TRBJ2-1; 11 bases fit TRBD2. Germline V CDR1 and CDR2: MDHEN, SYDVKM. The CDR3 covers 17 residues. The V gene end was trimmed by 5 bases and the J gene end by 8 bases; junction bases not matched to a gene: 14. The DNA of the CDR3 is TGTGCCAGCAGTACCCCGGGACTAGCGGAGTCGGGAGATGAGCAGTTCTTC. Amino acid sequence: CASSTPGLAESGDEQFF.

CDR3 DNA sequence: TGTGCCAGCAGCAACCCCATAGGGGGCTCACAGCCCCAGCATTTT. Its translation is CASSNPIGGSQPQHF. The rearrangement joins TRBV6-1 to TRBJ1-5, with 7 bases fitting TRBD1. Germline CDR1 reads MNHNS; CDR2 reads SASEGT. The CDR3 extends over 15 amino acids. J was trimmed by 7 bases and V by 6 bases; bases with no gene match: 12.

The chain couples TRBV28 to TRBJ1-1; D is ambiguous. This CDR3 spans 12 amino acids. The germline V gene encodes CDR1 MDHEN and CDR2 SYDVKM. Trimming pared 5 bases from V and 0 bases from J, leaving 4 bases between. CDR3 protein: CASSVLNTEAFF. Here the CDR3 DNA reads TGTGCCAGCAGTGTGTTGAACACTGAAGCTTTCTTT.

This clonotype appeared once. The chain has TRBV11-2 and TRBJ2-7; 8 positions match TRBD2. Germline lookup yields CDR1 SGHAT and CDR2 FQNNGV. V shed 9 bases and J 2 bases; nucleotides not matched to a gene: 9. This CDR3 has 14 amino acids. As DNA, the CDR3 is TGTGCCAGAAGCATGGGACTAGGAGCCTACGAGCAGTACGTC. As protein: CARSMGLGAYEQYV.

The table lists this clonotype with a count of one. No conserved phenylalanine or tryptophan ends this CDR3, so it is likely a read error. No DNA is shown, since the ends of the CDR3 on it are uncertain; the CDR3 is the one TCRdb lists. This CDR3 is CASSLEAASLRIL. The V gene is TRBV11-2, the J gene TRBJ2-1. The germline CDR1 and CDR2 sequences are SGHAT and FQNNGV. The CDR3 is made up of 13 amino acids, end residues included.

Note on this clonotype: One end of the junction does not line up with germline, which may come from a read error. The rearrangement uses TRBV6-1 and TRBJ2-5; D ambiguous. Per germline, CDR1 MNHNS and CDR2 SASEGT. The CDR3 length is 16 residues. This CDR3 is CAGSEAYTRFQETQYF. DNA of the CDR3: TGTGCCGGCAGTGAAGCATACACCAGGTTTCAAGAGACCCAGTACTTC.

This clonotype occurred once. An end of the junction does not agree with germline; a read error may underlie this. The chain recombines TRBV11-2 with TRBJ2-1; TRBD1 or TRBD2 may be the D gene (5 bases each). This CDR3 has 13 residues. Looked up from germline, CDR1 is SGHAT and CDR2 is FQNNGV. In DNA form, the CDR3 reads TGTGCCAGTAGCTTAAGTTGGGGGAATGAGCAGTTATTC. Its translation: CASSLSWGNEQLF.

This clonotype was found once. The V and J genes are TRBV28 and TRBJ2-2; 7 bases fit TRBD1. V lost 6 bases and J lost 5; bases outside the gene matches: 12. Germline CDR1 MDHEN, CDR2 SYDVKM. The CDR3 consists of 16 residues. This chain's CDR3 is CASSTTTGAETGELFF. For the CDR3, the DNA is TGTGCCAGCAGCACGACCACAGGGGCGGAGACCGGGGAGCTGTTTTTT. The full variable domain, with the rest looked up from reference TRBV28 and TRBJ2-2, is DVKVTQSSRYLVKRTGEKVFLECVQDMDHENMFWYRQDPGLGLRLIYFSYDVKMKEKGDIPEGYSVSREKKERFSLILESASTNQTSMYLCASSTTTGAETGELFFGEGSRLTVL.

Comment on this clonotype: Its ends do not fully match the called genes, so a read error is possible. This rearrangement joins TRBV13 to TRBJ2-5, with D perhaps TRBD2 (6 bases). Germline V gives CDR1 PRHDT, CDR2 FYEKMQ (reference sequence). The CDR3 sequence is 13 residues long. CDR3 in DNA: TGTGCCAGGAGGCAACGCGGGGAAGAAACCCAGTACTTC. The encoded protein is CARRQRGEETQYF.